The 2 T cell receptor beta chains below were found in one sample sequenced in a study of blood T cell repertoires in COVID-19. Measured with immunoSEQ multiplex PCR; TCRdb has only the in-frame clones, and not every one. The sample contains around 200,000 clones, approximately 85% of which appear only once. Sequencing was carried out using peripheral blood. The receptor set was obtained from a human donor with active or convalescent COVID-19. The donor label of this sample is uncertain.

CDR3 sequence reads: CATGSQGSYEQYF. CDR3 coding DNA: TGTGCCACGGGCTCCCAGGGATCCTACGAGCAGTACTTC. This sequence joins TRBV6-9 and TRBJ2-7, with D perhaps matching TRBD1 (5 bases). Germline V gives CDR1 MNHGY, CDR2 SVAAGI. The V end lost 10 bases, the J end lost 1 base, and 14 bases lay between the germline ends. The CDR3 is 13 residues long.

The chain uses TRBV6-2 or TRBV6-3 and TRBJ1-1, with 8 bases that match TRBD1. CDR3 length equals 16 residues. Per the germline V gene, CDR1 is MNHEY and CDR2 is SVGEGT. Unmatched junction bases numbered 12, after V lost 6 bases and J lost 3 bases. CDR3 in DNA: TGTGCCAGCAGCCCTACAGGGGGAAGAGTATACACTGAAGCTTTCTTT. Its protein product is CASSPTGGRVYTEAFF.